The rows below give T cell receptor beta chains drawn from one sample of a study of identical twins' blood T cells. Via MiXCR, TCRdb re-called the 5' RACE reads, giving one row per CDR3 protein. The table has 350,000 to 400,000 distinct CDR3 sequences, 28% seen once. The sequenced sample was PBMCs. These receptors originate from a woman between 18 and 50 years old in good health. The CDR3 runs from the conserved cysteine through the conserved F or W. A D gene is named only where the DNA matches it firmly. Not all rows give a size; the values are once, few, many and, for expanded clones, a class.

D: .; size: few; J: TRBJ1-4; V: TRBV9; CDR3: CASSPWKGANEKLFF; DNA: TGTGCCAGCAGCCCGTGGAAAGGGGCTAATGAAAAACTGTTTTTT
D: TRBD1; size: few; J: TRBJ1-1; V: TRBV12-3/TRBV12-4; CDR3: CASRWTGGSNTEAFF; DNA: TGTGCCAGCCGTTGGACAGGCGGGTCGAACACTGAAGCTTTCTTT
D: TRBD1; size: .; J: TRBJ2-3; V: TRBV18; CDR3: CASSSRFRQGLGDTQYF; DNA: TGTGCCAGCTCAAGTCGGTTTCGACAGGGTCTTGGAGATACGCAGTATTTT
D: .; size: many; J: TRBJ1-1; V: TRBV2; CDR3: CASIRAGATNTEAFF; DNA: TGTGCCAGCATTCGGGCAGGGGCTACGAACACTGAAGCTTTCTTT
D: .; size: few; J: TRBJ1-1; V: TRBV19; CDR3: CASSVRGRQTAEAFF; DNA: TGTGCCAGTAGCGTCCGGGGACGACAAACCGCTGAAGCTTTCTTT
D: .; size: .; J: TRBJ1-2; V: TRBV18; CDR3: CASSPIGLDANYGYTF; DNA: TGTGCCAGCTCACCAATAGGGTTGGATGCTAACTATGGCTACACCTTC
D: .; size: .; J: TRBJ1-2; V: TRBV20-1; CDR3: CSARDPASSYGYTF; DNA: TGCAGTGCTAGAGATCCGGCATCGAGCTATGGCTACACCTTC
D: .; size: few; J: TRBJ1-1; V: TRBV10-3; CDR3: CAIRKAGQNTEAFF; DNA: TGTGCCATCAGGAAGGCGGGACAGAACACTGAAGCTTTCTTT
D: .; size: few; J: TRBJ2-7; V: TRBV14; CDR3: CASSQEYEQYF; DNA: TGTGCCAGCAGCCAAGAATACGAGCAGTACTTC
D: TRBD2; size: few; J: TRBJ2-5; V: TRBV12-3/TRBV12-4; CDR3: CASSLVVGAGGMQETQYF; DNA: TGTGCCAGCAGTTTAGTAGTTGGAGCGGGAGGAATGCAAGAGACCCAGTACTTC
D: TRBD1; size: .; J: TRBJ1-2; V: TRBV29-1; CDR3: CSEGQGLPRSVFYTF; DNA: TGCAGCGAGGGACAGGGGTTACCGCGTTCCGTCTTCTACACCTTC
D: .; size: few; J: TRBJ2-5; V: TRBV5-1; CDR3: CASSLATEETQYF; DNA: TGCGCCAGCAGCTTGGCCACAGAAGAGACCCAGTACTTC
D: .; size: .; J: TRBJ1-2; V: TRBV7-2; CDR3: CASSLVLPSYGYTF; DNA: TGTGCCAGCAGCTTAGTTCTTCCAAGCTACGGCTACACCTTC
D: .; size: .; J: TRBJ1-1; V: TRBV4-2; CDR3: CASNQAGRVTEAFF; DNA: TGTGCCAGCAACCAAGCGGGAAGGGTCACTGAAGCTTTCTTT
D: .; size: few; J: TRBJ2-7; V: TRBV5-1; CDR3: CASSDGGLAYEQYF; DNA: TGCGCCAGCAGCGACGGTGGACTCGCCTACGAGCAGTACTTC
D: TRBD2; size: .; J: TRBJ2-3; V: TRBV29-1; CDR3: CSVEGGLARADTQYF; DNA: TGCAGCGTTGAAGGCGGACTAGCCCGAGCAGATACGCAGTATTTT
D: TRBD1; size: .; J: TRBJ2-3; V: TRBV4-3; CDR3: CASSPHRGLVVTDTQYF; DNA: TGCGCCAGCAGCCCTCACAGGGGGCTAGTGGTGACAGATACGCAGTATTTT
D: .; size: .; J: TRBJ2-2; V: TRBV5-6; CDR3: CASSSLGFDTGELFF; DNA: TGTGCCAGCAGCTCCCTCGGTTTTGACACCGGGGAGCTGTTTTTT
D: .; size: .; J: TRBJ2-2; V: TRBV5-1; CDR3: CASRIGFADTGELFF; DNA: TGCGCCTCCAGGATAGGGTTCGCGGACACCGGGGAGCTGTTTTTT
D: .; size: .; J: TRBJ2-2; V: TRBV2; CDR3: CASSSSRIDHTGELFF; DNA: TGTGCCAGCAGTTCTTCCCGGATCGATCACACCGGGGAGCTGTTTTTT
D: .; size: many; J: TRBJ2-7; V: TRBV5-1; CDR3: CASSLGQFYGEQYF; DNA: TGCGCCAGCAGCCTAGGACAATTCTACGGCGAGCAGTACTTC
D: .; size: few; J: TRBJ1-2; V: TRBV20-1; CDR3: CSARGKYDYGYTF; DNA: TGCAGTGCTAGGGGCAAATATGACTATGGCTACACCTTC
D: TRBD2; size: .; J: TRBJ2-1; V: TRBV27; CDR3: CASSFLAVYNGQFF; DNA: TGTGCCAGCAGTTTCCTAGCGGTCTACAATGGGCAGTTCTTC
D: .; size: .; J: TRBJ1-1; V: TRBV20-1; CDR3: CSAADTGEAFF; DNA: TGCAGTGCCGCGGATACAGGTGAAGCTTTCTTT
D: .; size: .; J: TRBJ1-3; V: TRBV25-1; CDR3: CASGAGASSGNTIYF; DNA: TGTGCCAGCGGCGCAGGGGCGAGCTCTGGAAACACCATATATTTT
D: .; size: .; J: TRBJ2-1; V: TRBV6-2/TRBV6-3; CDR3: CASSWGNEQFF; DNA: TGTGCCAGCAGTTGGGGCAATGAGCAGTTCTTC
D: .; size: .; J: TRBJ2-3; V: TRBV3-1; CDR3: CASSQEVLADTQYF; DNA: TGTGCCAGCAGCCAAGAGGTCCTAGCGGATACGCAGTATTTT
D: TRBD1; size: .; J: TRBJ1-1; V: TRBV20-1; CDR3: CSASGGQGDTEAFF; DNA: TGCAGTGCTAGTGGGGGACAGGGGGACACTGAAGCTTTCTTT
D: .; size: few; J: TRBJ1-2; V: TRBV29-1; CDR3: CSVEDPSGIYGYTF; DNA: TGCAGCGTTGAAGATCCTTCAGGGATCTATGGCTACACCTTC
D: .; size: .; J: TRBJ2-1; V: TRBV11-2; CDR3: CASSLAENEQFF; DNA: TGTGCCAGCAGCTTAGCCGAAAATGAGCAGTTCTTC
D: .; size: .; J: TRBJ2-2; V: TRBV6-1; CDR3: CASSERDGRSNTGELFF; DNA: TGTGCCAGCAGTGAAAGGGACGGACGATCGAACACCGGGGAGCTGTTTTTT
D: TRBD1; size: once; J: TRBJ2-7; V: TRBV27; CDR3: CASKAGTGTREQYF; DNA: TGTGCCAGTAAAGCCGGGACAGGGACTCGCGAGCAGTACTTC
D: .; size: .; J: TRBJ2-3; V: TRBV19; CDR3: CASSRARARITDTQYF; DNA: TGTGCCAGTAGTAGGGCCCGGGCCAGAATCACAGATACGCAGTATTTT
D: .; size: .; J: TRBJ2-7; V: TRBV20-1; CDR3: CSARDRGSGTYEQYF; DNA: TGCAGTGCTAGAGATCGTGGTAGCGGTACCTACGAGCAGTACTTC
D: .; size: .; J: TRBJ2-7; V: TRBV29-1; CDR3: CSVQIRVHFNEQYF; DNA: TGCAGCGTCCAGATTAGGGTGCACTTCAACGAGCAGTACTTC
D: .; size: few; J: TRBJ2-7; V: TRBV14; CDR3: CASSQDRAASYEQYF; DNA: TGTGCCAGCAGCCAAGATCGGGCAGCTTCCTACGAGCAGTACTTC
D: .; size: .; J: TRBJ1-2; V: TRBV14; CDR3: CASSLHPEGYGYTF; DNA: TGTGCCAGCAGCCTACACCCCGAGGGCTATGGCTACACCTTC
D: .; size: few; J: TRBJ1-1; V: TRBV27; CDR3: CASSLDTANTEAFF; DNA: TGTGCCAGCAGTTTAGATACAGCCAACACTGAAGCTTTCTTT
D: .; size: few; J: TRBJ2-3; V: TRBV5-4; CDR3: CASSWLGHGTDTQYF; DNA: TGTGCCAGCAGTTGGCTGGGGCACGGCACAGATACGCAGTATTTT
D: .; size: .; J: TRBJ1-6; V: TRBV3-1; CDR3: CASSQRGTGRNSPLHF; DNA: TGTGCCAGCAGCCAGAGAGGAACAGGGCGTAATTCACCCCTCCACTTT
D: .; size: .; J: TRBJ1-6; V: TRBV11-2; CDR3: CASGQSHNSPLHF; DNA: TGTGCCAGCGGACAGTCCCATAATTCACCCCTCCACTTT
D: TRBD1; size: few; J: TRBJ1-2; V: TRBV12-3/TRBV12-4; CDR3: CASSFRTGDGYTF; DNA: TGTGCCAGCAGTTTCCGGACAGGTGATGGCTACACCTTC
D: .; size: few; J: TRBJ2-7; V: TRBV10-3; CDR3: CAISEIGNEQYF; DNA: TGTGCCATCAGTGAGATCGGCAACGAGCAGTACTTC
D: .; size: .; J: TRBJ1-1; V: TRBV11-2; CDR3: CASSPIGGEAFF; DNA: TGTGCCAGCAGCCCGATCGGGGGAGAAGCTTTCTTT
D: .; size: few; J: TRBJ2-7; V: TRBV20-1; CDR3: CSTGPVSSYEQYF; DNA: TGCAGTACCGGCCCGGTGAGCTCCTACGAGCAGTACTTC
D: .; size: many; J: TRBJ1-6; V: TRBV7-8; CDR3: CASSSPSPNSPLHF; DNA: TGTGCCAGCAGCTCCCCATCCCCTAATTCACCCCTCCACTTT
D: .; size: .; J: TRBJ1-5; V: TRBV29-1; CDR3: CSVEYSNQPQHF; DNA: TGCAGCGTTGAGTATAGCAATCAGCCCCAGCATTTT
D: TRBD1; size: .; J: TRBJ2-7; V: TRBV3-1; CDR3: CASSPRQGSYEQYF; DNA: TGTGCCAGCAGCCCCCGACAGGGGTCCTACGAGCAGTACTTC
D: TRBD1; size: few; J: TRBJ1-1; V: TRBV5-1; CDR3: CASRPGGQSEAFF; DNA: TGCGCCAGCCGTCCAGGGGGGCAATCTGAAGCTTTCTTT
D: TRBD1; size: .; J: TRBJ1-1; V: TRBV18; CDR3: CASSPSWDRGGAFF; DNA: TGTGCCAGCTCACCATCATGGGACAGAGGCGGAGCTTTCTTT
D: .; size: .; J: TRBJ2-5; V: TRBV29-1; CDR3: CSVASAYETQYF; DNA: TGCAGCGTTGCGAGCGCTTATGAGACCCAGTACTTC
D: .; size: once; J: TRBJ2-3; V: TRBV7-2; CDR3: CASSLVVSGADTQYF; DNA: TGTGCCAGCAGCTTAGTGGTTTCGGGGGCAGATACGCAGTATTTT
D: .; size: many; J: TRBJ1-2; V: TRBV20-1; CDR3: CSARHAGQSNYGYTF; DNA: TGCAGTGCTCGACACGCCGGACAGAGCAACTATGGCTACACCTTC
D: .; size: .; J: TRBJ2-2; V: TRBV29-1; CDR3: CSGLLSTGELFF; DNA: TGCAGCGGCCTTTTGTCCACCGGGGAGCTGTTTTTT
D: TRBD2; size: many; J: TRBJ2-3; V: TRBV20-1; CDR3: CSATNPTSGTDTQYF; DNA: TGCAGTGCTACCAACCCGACTAGCGGCACAGATACGCAGTATTTT
D: .; size: few; J: TRBJ1-1; V: TRBV2; CDR3: CASWGGGTEAFF; DNA: TGTGCCAGCTGGGGGGGTGGCACTGAAGCTTTCTTT
D: .; size: .; J: TRBJ1-1; V: TRBV29-1; CDR3: CSAEDQSRGAFF; DNA: TGCAGCGCTGAAGACCAATCCAGGGGAGCTTTCTTT
D: .; size: few; J: TRBJ1-5; V: TRBV7-2; CDR3: CASSYRLYQPQHF; DNA: TGTGCCAGCAGTTACAGGTTATATCAGCCCCAGCATTTT
D: .; size: .; J: TRBJ2-3; V: TRBV29-1; CDR3: CSVTMRIRTDTQYF; DNA: TGCAGCGTCACCATGAGGATCCGCACAGATACGCAGTATTTT